This TCR beta chain was captured by sequencing in a study of T-cell memory formation after mild COVID-19. This CDR3 comprises 15 residues. V was cut by 7 bases and J by 7 bases, with 23 bases left in between. CDR1 is SQVTM, CDR2 ANQGSEA, per germline. TCRdb redid the calling of the 5' RACE reads with MiXCR, one entry per CDR3 protein. Among 250,000 to 300,000 distinct CDR3 sequences, roughly 8% were seen once, and the ten largest hold roughly 22%. Only a few counts were recorded for this clonotype. The source is a man aged 18 to 30 who had mild COVID-19 (a few samples of this study predate the infection). Cell type and time point are not known. Sequencing used PBMCs or a T cell subset sorted from them (not recorded which). The V call is TRBV29-1, the J call TRBJ2-1, with D perhaps matching TRBD2 (6 bases). The CDR3 sequence is CSAPSGAGRRNEQFF. CDR3 in DNA: TGCAGCGCCCCCTCGGGAGCGGGTAGGCGGAATGAGCAGTTCTTC.